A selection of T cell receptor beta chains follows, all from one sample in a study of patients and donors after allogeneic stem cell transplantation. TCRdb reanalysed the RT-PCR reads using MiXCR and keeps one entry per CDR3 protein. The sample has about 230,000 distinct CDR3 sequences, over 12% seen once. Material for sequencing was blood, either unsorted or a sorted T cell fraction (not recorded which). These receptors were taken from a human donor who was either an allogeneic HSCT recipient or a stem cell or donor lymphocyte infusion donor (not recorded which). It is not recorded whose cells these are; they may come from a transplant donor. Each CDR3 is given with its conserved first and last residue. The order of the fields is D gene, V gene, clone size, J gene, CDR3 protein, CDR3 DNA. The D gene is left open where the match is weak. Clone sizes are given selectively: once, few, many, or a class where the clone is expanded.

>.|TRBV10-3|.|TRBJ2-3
CAISGQSPKDTQYF
TGTGCCATCAGTGGACAGTCCCCTAAAGATACGCAGTATTTT
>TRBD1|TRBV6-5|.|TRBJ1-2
CASSYRGRDYGYTF
TGTGCCAGCAGTTACAGGGGGCGCGACTATGGCTACACCTTC
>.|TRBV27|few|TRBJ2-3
CASSLGRRLSTDTQYF
TGTGCCAGCAGTTTAGGCAGGCGGCTTAGCACAGATACGCAGTATTTT
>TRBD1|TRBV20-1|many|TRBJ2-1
CSARDRDRGHDEQFF
TGCAGTGCTAGAGATAGGGACAGGGGGCACGATGAGCAGTTCTTC
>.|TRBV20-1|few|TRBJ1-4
CSVQPGKLFF
TGCAGTGTACAGCCGGGAAAACTGTTTTTT
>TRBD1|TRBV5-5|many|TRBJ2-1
CASSLGTGAPYEQFF
TGTGCCAGCAGCTTGGGGACAGGGGCACCCTATGAGCAGTTCTTC
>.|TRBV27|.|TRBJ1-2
CASSPGADPNYGYTF
TGTGCCAGCAGCCCCGGGGCAGACCCTAACTATGGCTACACCTTC
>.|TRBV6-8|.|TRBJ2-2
CASSYFERTNTGELFF
TGTGCCAGCAGTTACTTCGAGCGAACGAACACCGGGGAGCTGTTTTTT
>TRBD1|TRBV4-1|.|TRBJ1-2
CASSQDRQGAQNYGYTF
TGCGCCAGCAGCCAAGATAGGCAGGGGGCGCAAAACTATGGCTACACCTTC
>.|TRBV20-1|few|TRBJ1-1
CSAPPRGYSTEAFF
TGCAGTGCCCCCCCGAGAGGGTATAGCACTGAAGCTTTCTTT
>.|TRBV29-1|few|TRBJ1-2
CSANRVSDGYTF
TGCAGCGCCAACAGGGTTTCGGACGGCTACACCTTC
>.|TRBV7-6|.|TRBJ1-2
CASSLWQGVGYTF
TGTGCCAGCAGCTTATGGCAGGGTGTTGGCTACACCTTC
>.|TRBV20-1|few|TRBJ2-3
CSAEALIVLSTDTQYF
TGCAGTGCTGAGGCCCTGATAGTATTAAGCACAGATACGCAGTATTTT
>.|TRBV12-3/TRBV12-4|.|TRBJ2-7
CASSPNFIGAGEQYF
TGTGCCAGCAGCCCGAATTTTATCGGGGCGGGGGAGCAGTACTTC
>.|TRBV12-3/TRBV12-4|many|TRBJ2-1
CASSLAVPGFNNEQFF
TGTGCCAGCAGTTTAGCGGTCCCGGGTTTCAACAATGAGCAGTTCTTC
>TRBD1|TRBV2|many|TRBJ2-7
CASSGGQGRAEQYF
TGTGCCAGCAGCGGAGGACAGGGTCGGGCCGAGCAGTACTTC
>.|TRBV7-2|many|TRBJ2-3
CASSLILSDTQYF
TGTGCCAGCAGCTTGATCCTCTCAGATACGCAGTATTTT
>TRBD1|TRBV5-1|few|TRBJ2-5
CASGLQGANQETQYF
TGCGCCAGCGGACTACAGGGGGCTAATCAAGAGACCCAGTACTTC
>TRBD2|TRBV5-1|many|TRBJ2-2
CASKSTSGDTGELFF
TGCGCCAGCAAGAGTACTAGCGGAGACACCGGGGAGCTGTTTTTT
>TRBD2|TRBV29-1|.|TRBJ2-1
CSVPTRTSGSRGEQFF
TGCAGCGTCCCCACTAGGACTAGCGGGAGTAGGGGTGAGCAGTTCTTC
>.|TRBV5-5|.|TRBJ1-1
CASSLIGAMNTEAFF
TGTGCCAGCAGCTTAATAGGGGCGATGAACACTGAAGCTTTCTTT
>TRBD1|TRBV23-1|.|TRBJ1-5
CASSLSGTGGDQPQHF
TGCGCCAGCAGTCTATCCGGGACAGGGGGCGATCAGCCCCAGCATTTT
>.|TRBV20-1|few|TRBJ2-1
CSARDEGHGSYNEQFF
TGCAGTGCTAGAGATGAGGGACACGGCTCCTACAATGAGCAGTTCTTC
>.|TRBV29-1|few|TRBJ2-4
CSVLKNIQYF
TGCAGCGTCCTTAAAAACATTCAGTACTTC
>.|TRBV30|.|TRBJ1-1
CAWLQSTEAFF
TGTGCCTGGCTCCAGAGCACTGAAGCTTTCTTT
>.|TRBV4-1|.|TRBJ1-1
CASRNKGDTEAFF
TGCGCCAGCAGAAACAAAGGGGACACTGAAGCTTTCTTT
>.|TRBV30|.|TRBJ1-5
CAWSVYGVGNQPQHF
TGTGCCTGGAGTGTTTATGGGGTGGGCAATCAGCCCCAGCATTTT
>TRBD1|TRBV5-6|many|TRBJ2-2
CASSQQGVGLFF
TGTGCCAGCAGCCAACAGGGGGTTGGGCTGTTTTTT
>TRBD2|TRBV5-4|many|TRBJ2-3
CASRRLAGSTDTQYF
TGTGCCAGCAGACGTCTAGCGGGAAGCACAGATACGCAGTATTTT
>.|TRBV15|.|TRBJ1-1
CATSHALNTEAFF
TGTGCCACCAGCCACGCTTTGAACACTGAAGCTTTCTTT
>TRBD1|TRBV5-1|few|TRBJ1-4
CASSSGQPNEKLFF
TGCGCCAGCAGCTCGGGACAGCCTAATGAAAAACTGTTTTTT
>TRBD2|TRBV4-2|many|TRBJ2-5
CASSQDPLAGGQETQYF
TGTGCCAGCAGCCAAGATCCCCTAGCGGGGGGGCAAGAGACCCAGTACTTC
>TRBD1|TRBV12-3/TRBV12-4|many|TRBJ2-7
CASSPRTGVYYEQYF
TGTGCCAGCAGTCCCCGGACAGGGGTATATTACGAGCAGTACTTC
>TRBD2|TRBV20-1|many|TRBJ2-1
CSARRLAGVEQFF
TGCAGTGCTCGGAGACTAGCGGGAGTTGAGCAGTTCTTC
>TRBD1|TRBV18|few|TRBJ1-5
CASSRDSLVNQPQHF
TGTGCCAGCTCACGGGACAGTCTCGTCAATCAGCCCCAGCATTTT
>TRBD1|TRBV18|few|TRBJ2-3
CASSLRTGGEDTQYF
TGTGCCAGCTCCCTCCGGACAGGGGGGGAAGATACGCAGTATTTT
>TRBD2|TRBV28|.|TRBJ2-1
CASSPTSGGGIREQFF
TGTGCCAGCAGCCCCACTAGCGGGGGGGGTATACGTGAGCAGTTCTTC
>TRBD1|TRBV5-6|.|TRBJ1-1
CASSLGPGQGMSRSTEAFF
TGTGCCAGCAGCTTGGGCCCGGGACAGGGTATGTCGCGTAGCACTGAAGCTTTCTTT
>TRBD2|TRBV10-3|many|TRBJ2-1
CAISAGGLTENEQFF
TGTGCCATCAGTGCGGGGGGGCTAACCGAGAATGAGCAGTTCTTC
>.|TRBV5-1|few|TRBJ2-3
CASSAELPTDTQYF
TGCGCCAGCAGCGCAGAATTGCCCACAGATACGCAGTATTTT
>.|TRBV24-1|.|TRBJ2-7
CATSEQGGYEQYF
TGTGCCACCAGTGAACAGGGCGGCTACGAGCAGTACTTC
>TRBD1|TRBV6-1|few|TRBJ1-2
CASPPGGQFRGYTF
TGTGCCAGCCCCCCAGGGGGGCAATTTCGCGGCTACACCTTC
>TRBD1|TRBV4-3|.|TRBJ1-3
CASSGTGSGNTIYF
TGCGCCAGCAGCGGGACAGGCTCTGGAAACACCATATATTTT
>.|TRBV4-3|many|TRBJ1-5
CASSQDGGGNQPQHF
TGCGCCAGCAGCCAAGATGGGGGCGGGAATCAGCCCCAGCATTTT
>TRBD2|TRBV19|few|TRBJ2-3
CASSIGGSGIDTQYF
TGTGCCAGTAGTATAGGTGGTAGCGGGATAGATACGCAGTATTTT
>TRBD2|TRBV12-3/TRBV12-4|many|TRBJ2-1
CASSRVLAGGPREQFF
TGTGCCAGCAGCCGCGTCCTAGCGGGGGGGCCCCGGGAGCAGTTCTTC
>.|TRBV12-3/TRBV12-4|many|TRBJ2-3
CASTSRGLNTQYF
TGTGCCAGCACCTCTAGAGGCTTGAATACGCAGTATTTT
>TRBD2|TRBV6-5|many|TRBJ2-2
CASSYKRGYTGELFF
TGTGCCAGCAGTTATAAGCGGGGATACACCGGGGAGCTGTTTTTT